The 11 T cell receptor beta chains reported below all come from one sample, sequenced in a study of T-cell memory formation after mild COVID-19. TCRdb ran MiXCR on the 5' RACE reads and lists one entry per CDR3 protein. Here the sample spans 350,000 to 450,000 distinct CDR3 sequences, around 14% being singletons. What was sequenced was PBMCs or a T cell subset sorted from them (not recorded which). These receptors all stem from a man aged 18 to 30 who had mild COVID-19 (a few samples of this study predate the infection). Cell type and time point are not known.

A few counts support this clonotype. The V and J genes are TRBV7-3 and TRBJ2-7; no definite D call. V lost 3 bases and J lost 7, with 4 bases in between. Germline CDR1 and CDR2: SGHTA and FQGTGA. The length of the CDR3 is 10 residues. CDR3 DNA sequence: TGTGCCAGCAGCTTCGGAGAGCAGTACTTC. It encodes CASSFGEQYF.

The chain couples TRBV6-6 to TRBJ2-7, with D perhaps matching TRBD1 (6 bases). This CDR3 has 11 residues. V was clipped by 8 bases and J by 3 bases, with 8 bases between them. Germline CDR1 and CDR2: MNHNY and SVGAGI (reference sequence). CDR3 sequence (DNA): TGTGCCAGCCTACAGGGCTACGAGCAGTACTTC. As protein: CASLQGYEQYF.

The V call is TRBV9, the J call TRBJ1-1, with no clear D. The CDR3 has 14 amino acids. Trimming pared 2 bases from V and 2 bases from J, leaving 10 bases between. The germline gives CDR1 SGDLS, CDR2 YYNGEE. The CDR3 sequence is CASSVTPSNTEAFF. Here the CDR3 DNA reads TGTGCCAGCAGCGTTACACCCTCTAACACTGAAGCTTTCTTT.

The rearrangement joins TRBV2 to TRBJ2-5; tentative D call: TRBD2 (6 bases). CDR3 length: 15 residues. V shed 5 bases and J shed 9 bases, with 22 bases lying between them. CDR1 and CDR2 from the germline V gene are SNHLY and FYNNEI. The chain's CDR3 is CASSNTRDSKTAQYF. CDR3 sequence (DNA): TGTGCCAGCAGTAACACCCGGGACTCTAAAACGGCCCAGTACTTC.

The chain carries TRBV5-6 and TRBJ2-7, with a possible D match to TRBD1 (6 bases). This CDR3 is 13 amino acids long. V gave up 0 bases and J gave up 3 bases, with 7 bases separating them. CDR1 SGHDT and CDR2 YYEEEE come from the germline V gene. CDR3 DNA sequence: TGTGCCAGCAGCTTGGGGGACATCTACGAGCAGTACGTC. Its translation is CASSLGDIYEQYV.

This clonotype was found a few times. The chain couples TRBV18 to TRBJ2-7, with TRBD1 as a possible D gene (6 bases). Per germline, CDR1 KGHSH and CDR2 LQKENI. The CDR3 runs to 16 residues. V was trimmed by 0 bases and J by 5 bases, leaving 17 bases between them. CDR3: CASSPPRQADADEQYF. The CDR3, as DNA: TGTGCCAGCTCACCACCACGACAGGCCGACGCGGACGAGCAGTACTTC.

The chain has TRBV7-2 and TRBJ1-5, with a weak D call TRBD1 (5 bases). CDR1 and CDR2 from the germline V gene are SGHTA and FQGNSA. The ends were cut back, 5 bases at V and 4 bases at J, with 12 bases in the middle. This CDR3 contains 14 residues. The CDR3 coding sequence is TGTGCCAGCAGCCCGAGGGGCGCGAATCAGCCCCAGCATTTT. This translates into CASSPRGANQPQHF.

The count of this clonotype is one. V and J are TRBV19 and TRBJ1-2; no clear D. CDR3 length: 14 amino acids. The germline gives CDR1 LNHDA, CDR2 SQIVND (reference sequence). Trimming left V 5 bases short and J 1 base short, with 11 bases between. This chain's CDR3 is CASSPLRVNYGYTF. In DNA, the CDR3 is TGTGCCAGTAGTCCACTCCGGGTTAACTATGGCTACACCTTC.

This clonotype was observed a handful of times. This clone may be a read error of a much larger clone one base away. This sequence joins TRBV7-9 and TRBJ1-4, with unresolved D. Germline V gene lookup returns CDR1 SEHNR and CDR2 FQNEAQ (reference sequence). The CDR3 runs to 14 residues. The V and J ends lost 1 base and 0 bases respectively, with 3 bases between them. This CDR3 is CASSLGTTNEKLFF. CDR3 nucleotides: TGTGCCAGCAGCTTAGGAACAACTAATGAAAAACTGTTTTTT.

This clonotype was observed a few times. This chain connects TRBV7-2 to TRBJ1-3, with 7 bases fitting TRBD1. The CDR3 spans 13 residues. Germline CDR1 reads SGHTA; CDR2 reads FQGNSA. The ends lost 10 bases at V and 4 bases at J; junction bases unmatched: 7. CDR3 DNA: TGTGCCATTGGCGAGGGGGCGGGAAACACCATATATTTT. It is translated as CAIGEGAGNTIYF.

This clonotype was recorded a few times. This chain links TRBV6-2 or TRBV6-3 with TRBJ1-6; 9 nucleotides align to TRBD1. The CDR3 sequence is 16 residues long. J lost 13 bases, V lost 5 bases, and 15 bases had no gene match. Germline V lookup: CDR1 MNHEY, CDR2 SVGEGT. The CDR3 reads CASSQDRGRRDTPLHF. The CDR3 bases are TGTGCCAGCAGTCAGGACAGGGGACGACGTGACACCCCCCTCCACTTT.